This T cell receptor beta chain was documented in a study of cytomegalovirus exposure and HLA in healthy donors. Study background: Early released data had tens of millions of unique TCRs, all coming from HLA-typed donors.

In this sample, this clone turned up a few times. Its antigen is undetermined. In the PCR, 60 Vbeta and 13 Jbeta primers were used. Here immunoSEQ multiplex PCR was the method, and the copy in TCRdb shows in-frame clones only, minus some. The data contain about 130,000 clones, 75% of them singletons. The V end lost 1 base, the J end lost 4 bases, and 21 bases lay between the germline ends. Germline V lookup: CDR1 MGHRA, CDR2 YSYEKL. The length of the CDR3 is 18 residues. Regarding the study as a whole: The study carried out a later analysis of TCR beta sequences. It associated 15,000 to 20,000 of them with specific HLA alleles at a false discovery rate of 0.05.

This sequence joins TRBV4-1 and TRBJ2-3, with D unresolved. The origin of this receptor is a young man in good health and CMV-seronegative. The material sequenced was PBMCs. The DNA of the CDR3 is TGCGCCAGCAGCCAAGGGCCTTTGGGCCGGCGTGTGGCAGATACGCAGTATTTT. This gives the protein CASSQGPLGRRVADTQYF.